The TCR beta chain under discussion was sequenced for a study of control samples from healthy donors and cancer patients. The CDR3 totals 13 residues. V was clipped by 6 bases and J by 2 bases, with 11 bases between them. Germline assignment: CDR1 MNHNS and CDR2 SASEGT. Data came from immunoSEQ multiplex PCR; TCRdb stores just in-frame clones and leaves some out. The table includes about 51,000 clones, 89% detected once. V and J are TRBV6-1 and TRBJ2-7; D gene uncertain. The sequence was obtained from a man in his forties with colorectal cancer. Sequencing was done on a sample of PBMCs. CDR3 region: CASRLAGAYEQYF. The CDR3 DNA reads TGTGCCAGCAGATTAGCTGGGGCCTACGAGCAGTACTTC.